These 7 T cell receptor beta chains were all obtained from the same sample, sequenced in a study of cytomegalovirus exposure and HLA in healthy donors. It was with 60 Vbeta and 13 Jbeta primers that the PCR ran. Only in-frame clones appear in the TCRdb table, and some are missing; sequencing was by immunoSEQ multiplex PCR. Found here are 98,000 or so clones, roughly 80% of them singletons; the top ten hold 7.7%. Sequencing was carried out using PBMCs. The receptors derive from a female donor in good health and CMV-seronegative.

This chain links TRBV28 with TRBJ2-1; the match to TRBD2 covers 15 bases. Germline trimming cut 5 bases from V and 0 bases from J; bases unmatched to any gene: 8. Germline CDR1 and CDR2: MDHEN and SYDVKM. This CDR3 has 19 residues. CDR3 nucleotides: TGTGCCAGCAGTATCCCCGGGACTAGCGGGGGGAGCTCCTACAATGAGCAGTTCTTC. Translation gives CASSIPGTSGGSSYNEQFF.

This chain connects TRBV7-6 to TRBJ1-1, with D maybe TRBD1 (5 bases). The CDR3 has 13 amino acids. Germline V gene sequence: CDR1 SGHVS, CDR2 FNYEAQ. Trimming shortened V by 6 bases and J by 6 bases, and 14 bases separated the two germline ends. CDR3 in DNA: TGTGCCAGCAGTCGCGACAGCTCCGCTGAAGCTTTCTTT. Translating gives CASSRDSSAEAFF.

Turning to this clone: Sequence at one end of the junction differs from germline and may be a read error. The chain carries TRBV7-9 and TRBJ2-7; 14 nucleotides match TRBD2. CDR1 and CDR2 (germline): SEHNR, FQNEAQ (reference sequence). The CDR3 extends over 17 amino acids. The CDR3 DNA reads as TGTTCCAGCAGCTTAGGGAGACTAGCGGGAGGGCTACGCGAGCAGTACTTC. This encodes CSSSLGRLAGGLREQYF.

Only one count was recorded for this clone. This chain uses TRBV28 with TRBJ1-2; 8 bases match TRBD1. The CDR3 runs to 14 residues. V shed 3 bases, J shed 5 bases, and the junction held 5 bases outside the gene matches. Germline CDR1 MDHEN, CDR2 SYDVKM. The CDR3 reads CASSFSTGGYGYTF. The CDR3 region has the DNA TGTGCCAGCAGTTTTTCTACAGGGGGTTATGGCTACACCTTC.

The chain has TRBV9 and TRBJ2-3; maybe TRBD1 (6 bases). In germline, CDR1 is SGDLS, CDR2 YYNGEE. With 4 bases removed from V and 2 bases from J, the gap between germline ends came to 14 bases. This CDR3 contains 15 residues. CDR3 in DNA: TGTGCCAGCAGCCCAGCCCCGGGACACACAGATACGCAGTATTTT. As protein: CASSPAPGHTDTQYF.

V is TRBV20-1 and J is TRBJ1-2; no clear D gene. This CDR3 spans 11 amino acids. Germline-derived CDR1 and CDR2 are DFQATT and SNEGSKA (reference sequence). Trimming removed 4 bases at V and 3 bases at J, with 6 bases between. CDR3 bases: TGCAGTGCTACCTTTGACTATGGCTACACCTTC. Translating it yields CSATFDYGYTF.

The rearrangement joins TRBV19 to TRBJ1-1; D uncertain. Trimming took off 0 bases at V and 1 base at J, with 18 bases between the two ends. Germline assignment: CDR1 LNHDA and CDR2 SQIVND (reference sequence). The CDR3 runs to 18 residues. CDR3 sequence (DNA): TGTGCCAGTAGTATAGATCGAGTGGTTATACGGGGGAACACTGAAGCTTTCTTT. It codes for CASSIDRVVIRGNTEAFF.